This T cell receptor beta chain was identified during a study (dated by TCRdb to 2016 to 2017). Concerning the study at large: The research examined where HIV persistence comes from in people whose immune systems controlled HIV infection without treatment.

As concerns this clonotype: Its antigen is unknown. No much larger clone exists at a distance of one base, and base qualities are not known.

CDR1 SGHRS and CDR2 YFSETQ were looked up in the germline V gene. The cysteine opens and the phenylalanine closes a CDR3 of 14 amino acids. The CDR3 DNA has 42 bases and is translated from base 1. Trimming removed 0 bases from V and 7 bases from J, leaving 11 bases between the germline ends. Receptor libraries were prepared by 5' RACE. Sequencer: Illumina HiSeq 2000. TCRdb trimmed public reads at Q25 via fastp, called clones via MiXCR and kept in-frame beta chains. For every CDR3 protein sequence, its rows merge into one entry that carries the most common genes and DNA. The sample table lists around 240 distinct CDR3 sequences, approximately 25% of them with a count of one. The top ten clonotypes cover about 35% of the sample.

The V and J genes are TRBV5-1 and TRBJ2-1, with the D gene not clear enough to name. The receptor comes from a male donor with HIV. Source material: total memory T cells from blood PBMCs. The cell subset or site label here, explained by the study, means: transitional memory CD4+ T cells. The bases are TGCGCCAGCAGCTTGGCGCAGGTGGAGAATGAGCAGTTCTTC. Translated, it gives CASSLAQVENEQFF.